This entry is about one T cell receptor (beta chain). Its specificity is unknown. The entry originates in a study of cytomegalovirus exposure and HLA in healthy donors. Study-level findings and limits: Prior analysis indicated that the majority of TCR beta V segments exhibited productivity approximately 87% or approximately 30% of the time. A missense DCLRE1C variant was associated with V- and J-gene trimming of TCR beta chains in a later analysis, and an independent cohort replicated the association.

Trimming took 3 bases from V and 3 from J; bases not matched to a gene: 6. The CDR3 runs 15 residues. In germline, CDR1 is SGDLS, CDR2 YYNGEE. In nominal health when sampled, donors likely had unrecorded immune exposures nonetheless. The PCR used 60 Vbeta and 13 Jbeta primers. Original processing methods: Approximately 78 million unique TCR beta chains, roughly 11 million of them shared, were counted by a later analysis. The repertoire was sequenced with immunoSEQ multiplex PCR; TCRdb's copy has only in-frame clones and lacks some. V and J calls and clone size are given by that table; D and trimming were obtained from the DNA. The table shows about 94,000 clones, with under 80% occurring only once.

V usage is TRBV9 and J usage is TRBJ2-3; 8 bases match TRBD1. The clonotype comes from a man aged 35 to 55 in good health and CMV-seropositive. Sequenced: PBMCs. DNA of the CDR3: TGTGCCAGCAGCGCCCGGGACAGGAGGACAGATACGCAGTATTTT. It is translated as CASSARDRRTDTQYF.